This T cell receptor (beta chain) stems from a study of OX40 agonist ivuxolimab in advanced cancers. Overall study findings and caveats: Some patients who did not respond also had low normalized T-cell clonal expansion.

J lost 1 base, V lost 8 bases, and 1 base had no gene match. The germline V gene encodes CDR1 GTSNPN and CDR2 SVGIG (reference sequence). The CDR3 has 11 residues. Assay: immunoSEQ multiplex PCR; the TCRdb copy retains only in-frame clones and omits some. The table includes tens of thousands of clones, approximately 89% detected once. Worth noting for this clone: Antigen specificity is unknown. The identical CDR3 is also encoded by other nucleotide sequences in the sample.

The TCR was taken from an adult with an advanced solid tumor such as melanoma, head and neck, liver or kidney cancer. The gene calls are TRBV30 and TRBJ1-1, with 7 bases that match TRBD1. This specimen was CD4+ or CD8+ T cells sorted from blood, taken in a trial of the OX40 agonist ivuxolimab. Here the CDR3 reads CARQGNTEAFF. DNA for the CDR3: TGTGCCCGACAGGGGAACACTGAAGCTTTCTTT.